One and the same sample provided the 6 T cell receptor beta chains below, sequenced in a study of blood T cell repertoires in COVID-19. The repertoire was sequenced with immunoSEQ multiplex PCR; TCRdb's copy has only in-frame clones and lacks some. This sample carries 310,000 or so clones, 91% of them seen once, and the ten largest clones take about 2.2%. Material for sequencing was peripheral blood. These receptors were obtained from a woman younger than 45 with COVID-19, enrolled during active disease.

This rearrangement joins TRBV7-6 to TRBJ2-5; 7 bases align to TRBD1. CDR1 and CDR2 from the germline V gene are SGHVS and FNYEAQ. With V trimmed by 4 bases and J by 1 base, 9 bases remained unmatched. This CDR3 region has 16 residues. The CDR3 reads CASSSWGQGVQETQYF. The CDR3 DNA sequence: TGTGCCAGCAGCTCCTGGGGCCAGGGGGTCCAAGAGACCCAGTACTTC.

The CDR3 nucleotides read TGTGCCTGGAGCGGACATGAAGCTTTCTTT. It yields the protein CAWSGHEAFF. V usage is TRBV30 and J usage is TRBJ1-1, with D possibly matching TRBD1 (5 bases). Trimming cost V 3 bases and J 7 bases, with 6 bases left between them. Germline V gene lookup returns CDR1 GTSNPN and CDR2 SVGIG (reference sequence). This CDR3 region has 10 residues.

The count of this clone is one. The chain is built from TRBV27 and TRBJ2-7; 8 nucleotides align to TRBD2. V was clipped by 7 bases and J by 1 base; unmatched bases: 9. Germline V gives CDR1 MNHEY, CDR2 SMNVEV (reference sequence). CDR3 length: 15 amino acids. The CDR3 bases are TGTGCCAGCACCCTCTACGCGGGAGGATCCTACGAGCAGTACTTC. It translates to CASTLYAGGSYEQYF.

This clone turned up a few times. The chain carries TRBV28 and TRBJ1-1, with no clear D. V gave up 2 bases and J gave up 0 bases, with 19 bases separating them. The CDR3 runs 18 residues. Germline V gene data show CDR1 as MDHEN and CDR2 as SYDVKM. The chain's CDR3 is CASSLQVLLGRVNTEAFF. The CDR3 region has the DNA TGTGCCAGCAGTTTACAGGTCTTATTGGGGAGAGTGAACACTGAAGCTTTCTTT.

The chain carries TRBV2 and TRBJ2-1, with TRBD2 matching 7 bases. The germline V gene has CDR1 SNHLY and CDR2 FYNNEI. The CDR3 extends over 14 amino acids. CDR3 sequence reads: CAGRGGSAYNEQFF. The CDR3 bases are TGTGCAGGGAGGGGCGGGAGCGCCTACAATGAGCAGTTCTTC.

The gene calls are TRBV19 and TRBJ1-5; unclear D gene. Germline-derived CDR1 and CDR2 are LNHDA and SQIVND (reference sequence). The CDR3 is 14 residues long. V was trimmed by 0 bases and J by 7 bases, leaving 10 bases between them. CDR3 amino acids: CASSIDARQQPQHF. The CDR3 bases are TGTGCCAGTAGTATAGACGCACGTCAGCAGCCCCAGCATTTT.